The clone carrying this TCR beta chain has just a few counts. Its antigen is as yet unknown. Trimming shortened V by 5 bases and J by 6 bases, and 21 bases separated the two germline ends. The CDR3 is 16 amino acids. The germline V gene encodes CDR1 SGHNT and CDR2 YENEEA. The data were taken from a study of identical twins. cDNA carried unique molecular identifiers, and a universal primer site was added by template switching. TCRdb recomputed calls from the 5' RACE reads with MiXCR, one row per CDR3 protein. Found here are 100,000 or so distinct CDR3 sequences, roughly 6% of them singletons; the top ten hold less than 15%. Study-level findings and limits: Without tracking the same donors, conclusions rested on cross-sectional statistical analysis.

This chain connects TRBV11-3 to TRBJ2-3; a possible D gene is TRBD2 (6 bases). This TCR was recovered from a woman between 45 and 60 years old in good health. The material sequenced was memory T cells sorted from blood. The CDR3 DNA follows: TGTGCCAGCAGCCCCGGCCTCGGCGGGATGTCGGATACGCAGTATTTT. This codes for CASSPGLGGMSDTQYF.